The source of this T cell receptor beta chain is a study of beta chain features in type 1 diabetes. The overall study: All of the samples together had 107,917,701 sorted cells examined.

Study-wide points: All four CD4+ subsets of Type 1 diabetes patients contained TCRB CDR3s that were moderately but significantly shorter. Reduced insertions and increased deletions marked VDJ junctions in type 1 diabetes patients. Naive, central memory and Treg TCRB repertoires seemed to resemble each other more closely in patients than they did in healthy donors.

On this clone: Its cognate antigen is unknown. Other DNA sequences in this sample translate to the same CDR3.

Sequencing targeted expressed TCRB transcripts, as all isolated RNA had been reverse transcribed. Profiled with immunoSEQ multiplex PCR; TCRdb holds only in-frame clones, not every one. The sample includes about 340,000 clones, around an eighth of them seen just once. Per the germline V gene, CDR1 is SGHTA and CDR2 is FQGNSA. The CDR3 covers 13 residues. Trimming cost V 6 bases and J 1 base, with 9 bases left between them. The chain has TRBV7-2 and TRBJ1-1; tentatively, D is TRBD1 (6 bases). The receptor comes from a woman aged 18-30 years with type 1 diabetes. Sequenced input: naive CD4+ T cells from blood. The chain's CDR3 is CASSLTGNTEAFF. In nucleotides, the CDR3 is TGTGCCAGCAGTCTGACAGGGAACACTGAAGCTTTCTTT.